This T cell receptor (beta chain) is drawn from a study of cytomegalovirus exposure and HLA in healthy donors. Germline CDR1 is KGHSH and CDR2 is LQKENI. V was pared by 1 base and J by 2 bases, with 11 bases between. The CDR3 is made up of 15 amino acids. PCR employed 60 Vbeta and 13 Jbeta primers. In the authors' methods: A later analysis counted tens of millions of unique TCR beta chains, some 10 million shared. Assay: immunoSEQ multiplex PCR; the TCRdb copy retains only in-frame clones and omits some. That table is the source of V, J and clone size, and D and trimming were worked out from the DNA. The data contain around 200,000 clones, 82% of them singletons.

The sequenced sample was PBMCs. This sequence was found in a man in his forties in good health and CMV-seropositive. This chain connects TRBV18 to TRBJ1-1; D is ambiguous. The CDR3 DNA reads TGTGCCAGCTCACCACGCGAGGGCAGAAACACTGAAGCTTTCTTT. It translates to CASSPREGRNTEAFF.